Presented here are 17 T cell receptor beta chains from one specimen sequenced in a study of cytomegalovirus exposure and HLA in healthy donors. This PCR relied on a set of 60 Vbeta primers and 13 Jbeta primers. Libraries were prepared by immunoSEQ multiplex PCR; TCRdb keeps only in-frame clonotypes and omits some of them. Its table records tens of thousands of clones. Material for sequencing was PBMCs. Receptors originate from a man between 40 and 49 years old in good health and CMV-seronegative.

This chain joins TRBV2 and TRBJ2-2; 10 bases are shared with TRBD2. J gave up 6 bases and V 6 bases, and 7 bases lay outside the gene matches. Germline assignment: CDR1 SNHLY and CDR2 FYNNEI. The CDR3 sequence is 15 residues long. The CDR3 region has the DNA TGTGCCAGCAGCAGAGCGGGGGGGAGTTCCGGGGAGCTGTTTTTT. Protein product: CASSRAGGSSGELFF.

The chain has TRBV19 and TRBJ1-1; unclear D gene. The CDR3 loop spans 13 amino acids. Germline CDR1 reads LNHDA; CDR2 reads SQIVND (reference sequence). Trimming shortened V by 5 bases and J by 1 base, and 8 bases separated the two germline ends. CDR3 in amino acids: CASSLGRNTEAFF. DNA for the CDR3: TGTGCCAGTAGTCTAGGCAGGAACACTGAAGCTTTCTTT.

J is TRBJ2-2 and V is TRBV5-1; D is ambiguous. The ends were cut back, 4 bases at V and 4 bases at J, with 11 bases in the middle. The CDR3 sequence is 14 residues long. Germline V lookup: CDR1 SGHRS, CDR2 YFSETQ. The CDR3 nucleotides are TGCGCCAGCAGCCCAGGCCTCAGCACCGGGGAGCTGTTTTTT. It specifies CASSPGLSTGELFF. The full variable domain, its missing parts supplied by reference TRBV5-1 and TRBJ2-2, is KAGVTQTPRYLIKTRGQQVTLSCSPISGHRSVSWYQQTPGQGLQFLFEYFSETQRNKGNFPGRFSGRQFSNSRSEMNVSTLELGDSALYLCASSPGLSTGELFFGEGSRLTVL.

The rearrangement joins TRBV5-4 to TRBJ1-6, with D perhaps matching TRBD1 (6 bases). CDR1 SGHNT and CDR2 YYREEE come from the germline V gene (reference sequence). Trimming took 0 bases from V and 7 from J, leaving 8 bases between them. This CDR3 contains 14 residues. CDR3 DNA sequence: TGTGCCAGCAGCTTGGAAGGACAGAATTCACCCCTCCACTTT. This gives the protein CASSLEGQNSPLHF.

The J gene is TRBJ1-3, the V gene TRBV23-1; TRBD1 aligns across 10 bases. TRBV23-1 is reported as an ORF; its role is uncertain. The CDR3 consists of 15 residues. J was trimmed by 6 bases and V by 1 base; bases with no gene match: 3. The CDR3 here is CASSQWTGGANTIYF. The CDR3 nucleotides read TGCGCCAGCAGTCAATGGACAGGGGGAGCAAACACCATATATTTT.

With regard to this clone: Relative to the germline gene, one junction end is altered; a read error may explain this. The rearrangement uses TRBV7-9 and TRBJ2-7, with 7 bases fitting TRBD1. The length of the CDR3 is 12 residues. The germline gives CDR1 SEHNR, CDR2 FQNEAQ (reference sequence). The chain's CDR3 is CAGSPTGYEQYF. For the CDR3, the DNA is TGTGCCGGCAGCCCGACAGGGTACGAGCAGTACTTC.

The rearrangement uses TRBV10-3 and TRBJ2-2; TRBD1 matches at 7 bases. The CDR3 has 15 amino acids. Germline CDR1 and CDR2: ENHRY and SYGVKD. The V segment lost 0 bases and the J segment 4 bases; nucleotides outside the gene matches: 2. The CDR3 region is CAISESGTATGELFF. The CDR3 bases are TGTGCCATCAGTGAGTCTGGGACAGCCACCGGGGAGCTGTTTTTT.

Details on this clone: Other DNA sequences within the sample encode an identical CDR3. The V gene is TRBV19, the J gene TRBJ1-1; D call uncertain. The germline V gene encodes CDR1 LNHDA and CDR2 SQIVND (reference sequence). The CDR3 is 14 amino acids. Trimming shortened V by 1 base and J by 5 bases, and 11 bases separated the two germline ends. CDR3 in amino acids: CASSIGGGRTEAFF. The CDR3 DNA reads TGTGCCAGTAGTATAGGCGGAGGGAGGACTGAAGCTTTCTTT. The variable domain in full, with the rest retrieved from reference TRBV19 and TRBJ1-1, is DGGITQSPKYLFRKEGQNVTLSCEQNLNHDAMYWYRQDPGQGLRLIYYSQIVNDFQKGDIAEGYSVSREKKESFPLTVTSAQKNPTAFYLCASSIGGGRTEAFFGQGTRLTVV.

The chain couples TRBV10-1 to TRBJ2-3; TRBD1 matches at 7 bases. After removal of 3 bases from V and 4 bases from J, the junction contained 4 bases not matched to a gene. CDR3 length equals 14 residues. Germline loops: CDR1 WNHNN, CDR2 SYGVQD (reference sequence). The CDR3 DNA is TGCGCCAGCAGTGACGAGGGGGCGGCAGATACGCAGTATTTT. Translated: CASSDEGAADTQYF.

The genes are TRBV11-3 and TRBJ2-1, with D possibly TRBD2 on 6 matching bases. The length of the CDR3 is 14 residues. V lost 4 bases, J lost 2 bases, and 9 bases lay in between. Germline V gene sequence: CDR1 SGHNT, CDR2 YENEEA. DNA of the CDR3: TGTGCCAGCAGCTCCGGGACTCCCTACAATGAGCAGTTCTTC. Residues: CASSSGTPYNEQFF.

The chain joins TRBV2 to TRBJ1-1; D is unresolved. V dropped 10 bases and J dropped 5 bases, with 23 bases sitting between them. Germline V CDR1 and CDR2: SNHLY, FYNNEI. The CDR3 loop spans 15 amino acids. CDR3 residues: CATLRERRKGTEAFF. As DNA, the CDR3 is TGTGCCACCCTCCGGGAGAGGCGCAAGGGAACTGAAGCTTTCTTT. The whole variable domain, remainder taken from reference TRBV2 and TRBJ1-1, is EPEVTQTPSHQVTQMGQEVILRCVPISNHLYFYWYRQILGQKVEFLVSFYNNEISEKSEIFDDQFSVERPDGSNFTLKIRSTKLEDSAMYFCATLRERRKGTEAFFGQGTRLTVV.

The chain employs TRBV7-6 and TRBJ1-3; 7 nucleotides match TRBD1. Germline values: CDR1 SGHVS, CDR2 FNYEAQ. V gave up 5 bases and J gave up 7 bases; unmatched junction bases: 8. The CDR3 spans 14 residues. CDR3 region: CASSRDSRDNTIYF. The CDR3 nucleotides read TGTGCCAGCAGCCGGGACAGTCGCGATAACACCATATATTTT. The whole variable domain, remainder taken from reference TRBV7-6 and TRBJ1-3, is GAGVSQSPRYKVTKRGQDVALRCDPISGHVSLYWYRQALGQGPEFLTYFNYEAQQDKSGLPNDRFSAERPEGSISTLTIQRTEQRDSAMYRCASSRDSRDNTIYFGEGSWLTVV.

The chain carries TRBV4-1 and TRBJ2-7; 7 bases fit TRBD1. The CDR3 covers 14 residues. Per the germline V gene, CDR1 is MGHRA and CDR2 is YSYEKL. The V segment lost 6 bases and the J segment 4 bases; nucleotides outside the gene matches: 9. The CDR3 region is CASSDTGTAYEQYF. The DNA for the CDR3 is TGCGCCAGCAGTGATACCGGGACAGCTTACGAGCAGTACTTC.

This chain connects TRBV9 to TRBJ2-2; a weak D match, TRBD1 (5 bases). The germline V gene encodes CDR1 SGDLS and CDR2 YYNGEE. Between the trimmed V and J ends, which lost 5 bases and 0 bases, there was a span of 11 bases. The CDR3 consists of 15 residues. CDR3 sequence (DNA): TGTGCCAGCAGTCGGACACCTTCGAACACCGGGGAGCTGTTTTTT. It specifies CASSRTPSNTGELFF.

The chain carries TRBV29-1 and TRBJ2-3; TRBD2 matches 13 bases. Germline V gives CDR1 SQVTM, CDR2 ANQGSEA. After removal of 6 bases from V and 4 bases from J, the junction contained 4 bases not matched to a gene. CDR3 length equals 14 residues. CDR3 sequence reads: CSVGLAGAADTQYF. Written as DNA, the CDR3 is TGCAGCGTAGGACTAGCGGGGGCGGCAGATACGCAGTATTTT.

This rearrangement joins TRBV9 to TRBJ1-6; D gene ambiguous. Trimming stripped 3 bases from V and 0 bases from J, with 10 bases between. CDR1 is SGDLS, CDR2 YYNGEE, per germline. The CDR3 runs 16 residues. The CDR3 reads CASSAEESSYNSPLHF. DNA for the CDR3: TGTGCCAGCAGCGCCGAAGAGAGCTCCTATAATTCACCCCTCCACTTT.

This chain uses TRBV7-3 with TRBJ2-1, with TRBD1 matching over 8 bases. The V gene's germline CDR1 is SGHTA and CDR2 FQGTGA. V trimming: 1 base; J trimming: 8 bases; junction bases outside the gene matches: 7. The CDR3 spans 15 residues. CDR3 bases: TGTGCCAGCAGCTTAAACCCTACAGGGGGTTATGAGCAGTTCTTC. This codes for CASSLNPTGGYEQFF.